Below are 16 T cell receptor beta chains sequenced from a single sample in a study of early T cells in non-severe SARS-CoV-2 infection. TCRdb ran MiXCR on the 5' RACE reads and lists one entry per CDR3 protein. The sample shows just over 95,000 distinct CDR3 sequences, 11% of them seen only once. The specimen comprised whole blood, sampled at baseline. The receptors come from an adult who was a healthcare worker with PCR-confirmed SARS-CoV-2 infection or an uninfected control (not recorded which).

This clonotype was detected a few times. This CDR3 reads CASSLDLPGPLTTDTQYF. CDR3 nucleotides: TGTGCCAGCAGCTTGGATCTACCGGGACCCTTAACCACAGATACGCAGTATTTT. The chain uses TRBV5-5 and TRBJ2-3, with D perhaps given as TRBD1 or TRBD2 (5 bases each). V gave up 0 bases and J gave up 2 bases, with 19 bases separating them. Germline lookup yields CDR1 SGHKS and CDR2 YYEKEE (reference sequence). The CDR3 sequence is 18 residues long.

The chain couples TRBV7-2 to TRBJ2-7; D unresolved. V lost 1 base and J 2 bases, leaving 12 bases between the germline ends. CDR1 is SGHTA, CDR2 FQGNSA, per germline. The CDR3 runs to 15 residues. The CDR3 bases are TGTGCCAGCAGCTTAGATGGGCCCGGACCCTACGAGCAGTACTTC. Its translation: CASSLDGPGPYEQYF. Full variable domain (outside the CDR3, taken from reference TRBV7-2 and TRBJ2-7): GAGVSQSPSNKVTEKGKDVELRCDPISGHTALYWYRQSLGQGLEFLIYFQGNSAPDKSGLPSDRFSAERTGGSVSTLTIQRTQQEDSAVYLCASSLDGPGPYEQYFGPGTRLTVT.

This chain links TRBV5-8 with TRBJ2-7; D may be TRBD1 (6 bases). The CDR3 covers 12 residues. The V gene's germline CDR1 is SGHTS and CDR2 YDEGEE. V lost 3 bases to trimming and J lost 2 bases, with 6 bases between them. The CDR3 region has the DNA TGTGCCAGCAGCTACAGGGCCTACGAGCAGTACTTC. Protein product: CASSYRAYEQYF.

This clonotype was seen many times. The chain carries TRBV15 and TRBJ1-1, with D possibly being TRBD1 (6 bases). This CDR3 is 18 amino acids long. Germline V gene sequence: CDR1 LNHNV, CDR2 YYDKDF (reference sequence). With 3 bases removed from V and 5 bases from J, the gap between germline ends came to 25 bases. The CDR3 spells CATSRGDPSGERRTEAFF. Here the CDR3 DNA reads TGTGCCACCAGCAGGGGGGATCCTTCAGGGGAGCGAAGGACTGAAGCTTTCTTT.

The V and J genes are TRBV20-1 and TRBJ2-7; D is uncertain. Germline assignment: CDR1 DFQATT and CDR2 SNEGSKA (reference sequence). V shed 4 bases and J shed 4 bases, with 8 bases lying between them. The CDR3 extends over 11 amino acids. In nucleotides, the CDR3 is TGCAGTGCTATCCTCCGGTACGAGCAGTACTTC. Translating it yields CSAILRYEQYF.

This clonotype was detected ten times or more. The V gene is TRBV5-1, the J gene TRBJ1-4; D not resolved. From germline, CDR1 is SGHRS and CDR2 YFSETQ. Between the trimmed V and J ends, which lost 0 bases and 2 bases, there was a span of 8 bases. CDR3 size: 15 residues. The CDR3 nucleotides read TGCGCCAGCAGCTTGGCGGGGTCGACTAATGAAAAACTGTTTTTT. The encoded protein is CASSLAGSTNEKLFF.

This clonotype was observed many times. The chain is built from TRBV11-2 and TRBJ2-1; TRBD2 matches at 8 bases. The V gene end was trimmed by 1 base and the J gene end by 1 base; junction bases not matched to a gene: 3. The CDR3 runs 16 residues. CDR1 and CDR2 (germline): SGHAT, FQNNGV. Here the CDR3 DNA reads TGTGCCAGCAGCTTAGGGCCTAGCGGGTCCTACAATGAGCAGTTCTTC. Residues: CASSLGPSGSYNEQFF.

This clonotype occurred many times. The rearrangement links TRBV7-9 to TRBJ2-4, with D maybe TRBD1 (6 bases). There are 15 residues in the CDR3. V lost 2 bases, J lost 3 bases, and 11 bases lay in between. CDR1 and CDR2 from the germline V gene are SEHNR and FQNEAQ (reference sequence). The DNA for the CDR3 is TGTGCCAGCAGCTTAAGGACAGACGGCAAAAACATTCAGTACTTC. Protein: CASSLRTDGKNIQYF.

This clonotype was detected ten times or more. The chain uses TRBV4-1 and TRBJ2-3, with 12 bases aligning to TRBD2. J lost 4 bases, V lost 2 bases, and 13 bases had no gene match. The germline V gene has CDR1 MGHRA and CDR2 YSYEKL. The CDR3 extends over 19 amino acids. The CDR3 protein is CASSQRPYSLAGGADTQYF. The CDR3 region has the DNA TGCGCCAGCAGCCAACGACCATATTCCCTAGCGGGAGGGGCAGATACGCAGTATTTT.

This clonotype was seen only a few times. The rearrangement links TRBV11-2 to TRBJ2-7; 10 bases are a match to TRBD1. Germline V lookup: CDR1 SGHAT, CDR2 FQNNGV. The CDR3 covers 16 residues. Trimming at V came to 3 bases and at J to 1 base, leaving 6 bases not matched to a gene. The CDR3 here is CASSLYPGQGSYEQYF. For the CDR3, the DNA is TGTGCCAGCAGCTTGTACCCGGGACAGGGGTCCTACGAGCAGTACTTC.

This clonotype was picked up a small number of times. The chain carries TRBV12-3 or TRBV12-4 and TRBJ2-1, with D possibly TRBD2 on 6 matching bases. This CDR3 comprises 16 residues. The V end lost 7 bases, the J end lost 0 bases, and 16 bases lay between the germline ends. CDR3 DNA sequence: TGTGCCAGCAATAAAGCAGCGGGCCGCTCCTACAATGAGCAGTTCTTC. Translation: CASNKAAGRSYNEQFF.

This clonotype has a handful of counts. This sequence joins TRBV20-1 and TRBJ2-3, with TRBD2 matching over 11 bases. The CDR3 runs to 16 residues. CDR1 DFQATT and CDR2 SNEGSKA come from the germline V gene (reference sequence). V was pared by 3 bases and J by 5 bases, with 10 bases of the junction left unmatched. CDR3 coding DNA: TGCAGTGCTAGGCTGATAGCGGGGGGGCAATTAGATACGCAGTATTTT. As protein: CSARLIAGGQLDTQYF.

This clonotype appeared many times. The V gene is TRBV6-1, the J gene TRBJ1-1; D not certain. The CDR3 length is 13 residues. Trimming removed 11 bases at V and 4 bases at J, with 17 bases between. Germline V gives CDR1 MNHNS, CDR2 SASEGT. CDR3 protein: CAAVQGYATEAFF. CDR3 in DNA: TGTGCCGCCGTCCAAGGGTACGCCACTGAAGCTTTCTTT.

This clonotype was seen at least ten times. The V gene is TRBV5-1, the J gene TRBJ2-5; D is undetermined. V was trimmed by 2 bases and J by 5 bases, leaving 10 bases between them. The CDR3 runs to 13 residues. In germline, CDR1 is SGHRS, CDR2 YFSETQ. The CDR3 loop reads CASSFQAGETQYF. DNA of the CDR3: TGCGCCAGCAGCTTCCAGGCTGGGGAGACCCAGTACTTC.

This clonotype came up a few times. The chain carries TRBV6-1 and TRBJ1-1, with 7 bases matching TRBD1. CDR3 size: 16 residues. Per germline, CDR1 MNHNS and CDR2 SASEGT. Germline trimming cut 2 bases from V and 4 bases from J; bases unmatched to any gene: 10. CDR3 in DNA: TGTGCCAGCAGTGAACGGAGGGGGCACGGGGGCACTGAAGCTTTCTTT. This encodes CASSERRGHGGTEAFF.

The rearrangement uses TRBV6-5 and TRBJ2-7, with no clear D. Germline V gene sequence: CDR1 MNHEY, CDR2 SVGAGI. The CDR3 runs to 10 residues. V lost 9 bases, J lost 7 bases, and 10 bases lay in between. The chain's CDR3 is CARRKGEQYF. The CDR3 region has the DNA TGTGCCAGGAGAAAGGGAGAGCAGTACTTC.